Below are 14 T cell receptor beta chains sequenced from a single sample in a study of cytomegalovirus exposure and HLA in healthy donors. The PCR used 60 Vbeta and 13 Jbeta primers. The repertoire was sequenced with immunoSEQ multiplex PCR; TCRdb's copy has only in-frame clones and lacks some. The repertoire table contains some 96,000 clones. Sequences were obtained from PBMCs. The receptors stem from a woman under 40 in good health and CMV-seronegative.

The rearrangement uses TRBV6-6 and TRBJ2-5; D may be TRBD2 (5 bases). Germline lookup yields CDR1 MNHNY and CDR2 SVGAGI (reference sequence). The CDR3 has 14 amino acids. V lost 2 bases, J lost 1 base, and 8 bases lay in between. The CDR3 coding sequence is TGTGCCAGCAGTTACAGTCGGGGCCAAGAGACCCAGTACTTC. It specifies CASSYSRGQETQYF.

The CDR3 protein is CASSQGDSSYEQYF. CDR3 DNA sequence: TGTGCCAGCAGCCAGGGGGACAGCTCCTACGAGCAGTACTTC. The V and J genes are TRBV14 and TRBJ2-7, with 7 positions matching TRBD1. V gave up 3 bases and J gave up 0 bases; unmatched junction bases: 2. Germline V gene data show CDR1 as SGHDN and CDR2 as FVKESK. The CDR3 runs to 14 residues.

This sequence joins TRBV27 and TRBJ1-1, with 10 bases that match TRBD1. The CDR3 consists of 14 residues. Unmatched junction bases numbered 10, after V lost 9 bases and J lost 6 bases. From germline, CDR1 is MNHEY and CDR2 SMNVEV (reference sequence). The CDR3 DNA reads TGTGCCAGAGACAGGGGGCGTGTGTTTGCTGAAGCTTTCTTT. The encoded protein is CARDRGRVFAEAFF.

The rearrangement uses TRBV6-1 and TRBJ2-5; TRBD2 might be the D (5 bases). The CDR3 is 13 residues long. From germline, CDR1 is MNHNS and CDR2 SASEGT. V shed 8 bases and J shed 3 bases, with 13 bases lying between them. The CDR3 nucleotides read TGTGCCAGCGCGGACTGGGGAAAAGAGACCCAGTACTTC. This encodes CASADWGKETQYF.

The gene calls are TRBV5-1 and TRBJ2-1; possible D gene TRBD1, 6 bases. Trimming left V 5 bases short and J 8 bases short, with 14 bases between. The CDR3 runs to 13 residues. Germline CDR1 reads SGHRS; CDR2 reads YFSETQ. In nucleotides, the CDR3 is TGCGCCAGCAGTCTTCCAGGGGATTATGAGCAGTTCTTC. Its translation: CASSLPGDYEQFF.

The chain links TRBV6-5 to TRBJ1-1; D might be TRBD1 (6 bases). The germline V gene has CDR1 MNHEY and CDR2 SVGAGI. The CDR3 is 13 amino acids. Trimming shortened V by 6 bases and J by 4 bases, and 12 bases separated the two germline ends. The DNA of the CDR3 is TGTGCCAGCAGGTTACAGGGAGTCACTGAAGCTTTCTTT. This encodes CASRLQGVTEAFF.

V and J are TRBV18 and TRBJ2-6; D gene unclear. This CDR3 has 14 residues. V shed 6 bases and J shed 0 bases, with 6 bases lying between them. Germline V gene sequence: CDR1 KGHSH, CDR2 LQKENI. The CDR3 here is CASSQSSGANVLTF. The CDR3 DNA sequence: TGTGCCAGCTCCCAGTCCTCTGGGGCCAACGTCCTGACTTTC.

The rearrangement uses TRBV19 and TRBJ2-3; TRBD2 agrees at 7 bases. CDR3 length equals 15 residues. Germline CDR1 reads LNHDA; CDR2 reads SQIVND (reference sequence). Trimming took 5 bases from V and 5 from J; bases not matched to a gene: 10. The CDR3 DNA follows: TGTGCCAGTAGTTCCCCTTTGCGGGAGAGAGATACGCAGTATTTT. Amino acids: CASSSPLRERDTQYF.

The genes are TRBV11-3 and TRBJ2-7; 8 bases align to TRBD1. The germline CDR1 and CDR2 sequences are SGHNT and YENEEA. The J segment lost 8 bases and the V segment lost 5 bases, leaving 8 bases of the junction unmatched. This CDR3 has 13 residues. The CDR3, as DNA: TGTGCCAGCAGCGCCGGGACAGGTGACAAGCAGTACTTC. It specifies CASSAGTGDKQYF.

A word on this clone: The sample carries other DNA sequences with the same CDR3. The chain combines TRBV6-1 with TRBJ1-1, with 7 bases aligning to TRBD1. J was trimmed by 5 bases and V by 0 bases; bases with no gene match: 0. Germline loops: CDR1 MNHNS, CDR2 SASEGT. The CDR3 totals 13 residues. The CDR3 DNA reads as TGTGCCAGCAGTGAAGCCAGGGGGACTGAAGCTTTCTTT. It is translated as CASSEARGTEAFF.

The chain has TRBV19 and TRBJ2-7, with D perhaps TRBD2 (5 bases). Germline CDR1 LNHDA, CDR2 SQIVND (reference sequence). V was clipped by 6 bases and J by 2 bases, with 17 bases between them. The CDR3 is 15 amino acids. CDR3 in amino acids: CASSPLGAGPYEQYF. The CDR3, as DNA: TGTGCCAGTAGCCCCCTTGGCGCGGGCCCCTACGAGCAGTACTTC.

The J gene is TRBJ1-5, the V gene TRBV5-5; the D is unclear. This CDR3 is 15 amino acids long. Trimming shortened V by 4 bases and J by 3 bases, and 14 bases separated the two germline ends. Per germline, CDR1 SGHKS and CDR2 YYEKEE (reference sequence). The CDR3: CASSERRADNQPQHF. CDR3 in DNA: TGTGCCAGCAGCGAGAGGCGGGCGGACAATCAGCCCCAGCATTTT.

The rearrangement joins TRBV6-5 to TRBJ2-7, with a weak D call TRBD2 (6 bases). Trimming stripped 6 bases from V and 3 bases from J, with 18 bases between. The CDR3 totals 15 residues. The germline CDR1 and CDR2 sequences are MNHEY and SVGAGI. The CDR3 here is CASSPSLANLYEQYF. Written as DNA, the CDR3 is TGTGCCAGCAGCCCTTCCCTAGCGAACCTCTACGAGCAGTACTTC.

Note on this clone: The same CDR3 arises from other DNA sequences in this sample as well. The CDR3 DNA follows: TGTGCCAGTAGTGTCTCGGGGACAGGTTACAATGAGCAGTTCTTC. Protein: CASSVSGTGYNEQFF. V and J are TRBV19 and TRBJ2-1; 8 nucleotides align to TRBD1. J lost 4 bases, V lost 5 bases, and 7 bases had no gene match. Germline V gene data show CDR1 as LNHDA and CDR2 as SQIVND (reference sequence). This CDR3 contains 15 residues. Looking up the rest from reference TRBV19 and TRBJ2-1 gives the full variable domain: DGGITQSPKYLFRKEGQNVTLSCEQNLNHDAMYWYRQDPGQGLRLIYYSQIVNDFQKGDIAEGYSVSREKKESFPLTVTSAQKNPTAFYLCASSVSGTGYNEQFFGPGTRLTVL.